These 10 T cell receptor beta chains originate from one sample sequenced in a study of human CD4 T cells and Enterobacteriaceae. TCRdb's copy holds only in-frame clones and misses some; the assay was immunoSEQ multiplex PCR. Of just under 30,000 clones detected, 70% to 85% appear once; the ten largest clones hold around 1.7%. The memory gate held CD4+ cells that were not CD45RA+CCR7+CD95- naive cells, over 98% pure. Input material: memory CD4+ T cells from blood. These receptor sequences come from a human donor in good health.

This clone was seen only once. The rearrangement uses TRBV5-1 and TRBJ2-3; a possible D gene is TRBD1 (6 bases). Trimming shortened V by 4 bases and J by 0 bases, and 15 bases separated the two germline ends. This CDR3 has 16 amino acids. Germline CDR1 and CDR2: SGHRS and YFSETQ. The CDR3 region is CASSPVQGPSTDTQYF. In DNA, the CDR3 is TGCGCCAGCAGCCCGGTGCAGGGGCCCAGCACAGATACGCAGTATTTT.

The rearrangement uses TRBV4-1 and TRBJ1-1; 11 nucleotides align to TRBD1. This CDR3 contains 16 residues. The V segment lost 5 bases and the J segment 3 bases; nucleotides outside the gene matches: 8. CDR1 and CDR2 from the germline V gene are MGHRA and YSYEKL. This chain's CDR3 is CASSKGVGQGDTEAFF. The CDR3 DNA reads as TGCGCCAGCAGCAAAGGGGTGGGACAGGGGGACACTGAAGCTTTCTTT.

The rearrangement joins TRBV2 to TRBJ2-5; TRBD2 matches 7 bases. Per the germline V gene, CDR1 is SNHLY and CDR2 is FYNNEI. The V segment lost 6 bases and the J segment 2 bases; nucleotides outside the gene matches: 9. The CDR3 is 15 residues long. This CDR3 reads CASRLGLAAQETQYF. CDR3 nucleotides: TGTGCCAGCAGGTTGGGGCTAGCGGCTCAAGAGACCCAGTACTTC.

This clone was recorded a few times. V gene TRBV28 combines with J gene TRBJ2-3; D may be TRBD1 (5 bases). Trimming pared 7 bases from V and 2 bases from J, leaving 13 bases between. The CDR3 is made up of 14 amino acids. Germline V gives CDR1 MDHEN, CDR2 SYDVKM. The CDR3 here is CASITAGITDTQYF. The DNA for the CDR3 is TGTGCCAGCATCACGGCAGGGATCACAGATACGCAGTATTTT.

This chain joins TRBV29-1 and TRBJ1-2; D ambiguous. This CDR3 is built from 17 residues. The V and J ends lost 0 bases and 4 bases respectively, with 21 bases between them. Per the germline V gene, CDR1 is SQVTM and CDR2 is ANQGSEA. DNA for the CDR3: TGCAGCGTTGAAGATCGCGATCCCTCAAGAAGTTCCTATGGCTACACCTTC. Protein: CSVEDRDPSRSSYGYTF.

This chain joins TRBV11-2 and TRBJ2-1, with 8 bases aligning to TRBD2. The V and J ends lost 2 bases and 7 bases, in that order; junction bases with no gene match: 4. Looked up from germline, CDR1 is SGHAT and CDR2 is FQNNGV. The CDR3 runs to 14 residues. The CDR3 spells CASSLSGRSNEQFF. For the CDR3, the DNA is TGTGCCAGCAGCTTAAGCGGGAGATCTAATGAGCAGTTCTTC.

This sequence joins TRBV2 and TRBJ2-7; 7 bases map to TRBD1. The V gene's germline CDR1 is SNHLY and CDR2 FYNNEI. The CDR3 extends over 13 amino acids. The J segment lost 4 bases and the V segment lost 5 bases, leaving 5 bases of the junction unmatched. The CDR3 loop reads CASSTSGGYEQYF. The CDR3 bases are TGTGCCAGCAGTACGTCAGGGGGATACGAGCAGTACTTC.

This chain joins TRBV18 and TRBJ2-5, with D perhaps TRBD2 (5 bases). Germline loops: CDR1 KGHSH, CDR2 LQKENI. The V end lost 2 bases, the J end lost 5 bases, and 9 bases lay between the germline ends. The CDR3 extends over 13 amino acids. DNA of the CDR3: TGTGCCAGCTCACCAATCGGCGGGGAGACCCAGTACTTC. The encoded protein is CASSPIGGETQYF.

The chain links TRBV4-1 to TRBJ2-7; D remains unclear. The CDR3 length is 17 residues. V was shortened by 0 bases and J by 6 bases, with 21 bases between the two germline ends. Germline loops: CDR1 MGHRA, CDR2 YSYEKL. CDR3 region: CASSQDNLDKGLGEQYF. The DNA for the CDR3 is TGCGCCAGCAGCCAAGATAATCTAGATAAGGGTCTGGGCGAGCAGTACTTC.

The chain links TRBV4-1 to TRBJ1-3; no clear D. The CDR3 covers 16 residues. The V end lost 1 base, the J end lost 4 bases, and 14 bases lay between the germline ends. Germline-derived CDR1 and CDR2 are MGHRA and YSYEKL. This chain's CDR3 is CASSQAEGATGNTIYF. CDR3 bases: TGCGCCAGCAGCCAAGCCGAGGGCGCGACGGGAAACACCATATATTTT.